The following is a T cell receptor (beta chain) sequence with its context. What it recognizes is unknown. PCR or immunohistochemistry showed mismatch repair deficiency in every enrolled patient. TCRs were sequenced from a few patients responding to pembrolizumab. This specimen comes from a study of PD-1 blockade in mismatch repair-deficient tumors. Study-wide points: Tumor-resident clones, often absent from pretreatment blood, expanded after pembrolizumab and then contracted.

Generated by immunoSEQ multiplex PCR, the TCRdb table keeps only in-frame clones and is missing some. Of approximately 63,000 clones in the sample, more than 70% were seen once. In germline, CDR1 is SGHRS, CDR2 YFSETQ. Trimming took 4 bases from V and 0 from J, leaving 13 bases between them. The CDR3 runs to 15 residues. The sequencing here drew on peripheral blood, taken 52 weeks after starting pembrolizumab. This chain connects TRBV5-1 to TRBJ1-2; D perhaps matches TRBD1 (5 bases). The clonotype comes from an adult with mismatch repair-deficient cancer. The CDR3 sequence is CASSQQDQTNYGYTF. The CDR3 bases are TGCGCCAGCAGCCAACAGGACCAAACTAACTATGGCTACACCTTC.